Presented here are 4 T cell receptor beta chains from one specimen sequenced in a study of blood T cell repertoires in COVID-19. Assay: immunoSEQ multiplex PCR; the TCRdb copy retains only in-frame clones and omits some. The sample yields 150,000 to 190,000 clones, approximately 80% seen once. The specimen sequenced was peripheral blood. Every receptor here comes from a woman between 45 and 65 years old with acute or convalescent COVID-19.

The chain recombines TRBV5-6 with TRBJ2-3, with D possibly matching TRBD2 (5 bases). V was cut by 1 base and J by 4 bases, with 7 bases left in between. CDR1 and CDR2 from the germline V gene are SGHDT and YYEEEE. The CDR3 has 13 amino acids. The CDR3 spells CASSLLAPDTQYF. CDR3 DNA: TGTGCCAGCAGCTTGCTAGCCCCAGATACGCAGTATTTT.

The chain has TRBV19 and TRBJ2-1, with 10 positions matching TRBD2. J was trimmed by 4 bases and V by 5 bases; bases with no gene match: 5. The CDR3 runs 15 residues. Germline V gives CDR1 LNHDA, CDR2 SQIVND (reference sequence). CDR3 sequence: CASSERTSGYNEQFF. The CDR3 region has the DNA TGTGCCAGTAGTGAACGGACTAGCGGTTACAATGAGCAGTTCTTC.

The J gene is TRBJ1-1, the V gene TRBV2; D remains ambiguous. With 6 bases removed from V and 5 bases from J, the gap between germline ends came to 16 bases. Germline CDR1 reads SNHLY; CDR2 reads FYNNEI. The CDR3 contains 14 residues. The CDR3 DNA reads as TGTGCCAGCAGAATAGTGTTGAGGGAGACTGAAGCTTTCTTT. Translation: CASRIVLRETEAFF.

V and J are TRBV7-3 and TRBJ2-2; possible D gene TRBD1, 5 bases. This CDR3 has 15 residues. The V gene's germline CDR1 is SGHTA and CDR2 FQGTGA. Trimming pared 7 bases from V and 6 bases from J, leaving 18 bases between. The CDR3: CASTIGRVGAGELFF. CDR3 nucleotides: TGTGCCAGCACCATCGGCAGGGTGGGCGCCGGGGAGCTGTTTTTT.